Included here is one T cell receptor beta chain sequence, with context. Antigen: not known. The CDR3 runs 13 residues. Trimming took off 2 bases at V and 1 base at J, with 5 bases between the two ends. The data stem from a study of T cell responses to AZD1222 COVID-19 vaccine. The repertoire was sequenced with immunoSEQ multiplex PCR; TCRdb's copy has only in-frame clones and lacks some. This table has over 110,000 clones, about nine tenths appearing once. Study-level results: Across spike, vaccine-associated CD4 TCRs were found, dominant at 160-218 and 743-854. With two AZD1222 doses given, Spike-specific TCR breadth and depth both rose.

V is TRBV12-3 or TRBV12-4 and J is TRBJ1-1; tentatively, D is TRBD1 (5 bases). The TCR originated in an adult who received the AZD1222 COVID-19 vaccine. The sample was peripheral blood, taken 28 days after the second AZD1222 dose. The CDR3 region is CASSLRGNTEAFF. In DNA, the CDR3 is TGTGCCAGCAGTTTAAGGGGGAACACTGAAGCTTTCTTT.